One sample yielded the 13 T cell receptor beta chains listed below, sequenced in a study of OX40 agonist ivuxolimab in advanced cancers. TCRdb keeps only in-frame clones here, not all; method: immunoSEQ multiplex PCR. The profile covers 65,000 to 85,000 clones, with around 85% appearing a single time and 1.5% to 2% taken by the ten largest. The sample in question was CD4+ or CD8+ T cells sorted from blood, obtained in a trial of the OX40 agonist ivuxolimab. These receptors all stem from an adult with an advanced solid tumor such as melanoma, head and neck, liver or kidney cancer.

The chain combines TRBV4-1 with TRBJ2-2; the D is unclear. The CDR3 consists of 16 residues. Germline V lookup: CDR1 MGHRA, CDR2 YSYEKL. V shed 1 base and J shed 7 bases, with 16 bases lying between them. The CDR3 DNA is TGCGCCAGCAGCCAAGTTTCCAGCCCGAGGAGCGGGGAGCTGTTTTTT. Translating it yields CASSQVSSPRSGELFF.

The rearrangement links TRBV30 to TRBJ2-7; tentative D call: TRBD1 (6 bases). V lost 4 bases, J lost 2 bases, and 18 bases lay in between. Germline values: CDR1 GTSNPN, CDR2 SVGIG (reference sequence). This CDR3 comprises 15 residues. CDR3 DNA: TGTGCCTGGACCTTAGGGGCAGGGGTAGCCTACGAGCAGTACTTC. Translated: CAWTLGAGVAYEQYF.

The chain recombines TRBV28 with TRBJ2-2, with TRBD1 matching over 9 bases. The CDR3 loop spans 17 amino acids. V was clipped by 8 bases and J by 0 bases; unmatched bases: 10. Germline CDR1 is MDHEN and CDR2 is SYDVKM. In DNA, the CDR3 is TGTGCCAGCTGTCCAGCACAGGGGGCTTCGAACACCGGGGAGCTGTTTTTT. Its protein is CASCPAQGASNTGELFF.

The V gene is TRBV7-6, the J gene TRBJ2-7; D is tentatively TRBD1 or TRBD2 (6 bases each). This CDR3 comprises 14 residues. V was pared by 5 bases and J by 5 bases, with 16 bases between. The germline V gene has CDR1 SGHVS and CDR2 FNYEAQ. The CDR3 sequence is CASSPGEASDEQYF. DNA of the CDR3: TGTGCCAGCAGCCCAGGGGAGGCAAGCGACGAGCAGTACTTC.

The J gene is TRBJ1-6, the V gene TRBV11-2; D remains unclear. This CDR3 region has 13 residues. The germline V gene has CDR1 SGHAT and CDR2 FQNNGV. V was cut by 4 bases and J by 0 bases, with 1 base left in between. CDR3 loop: CASSSSYNSPLHF. The CDR3 bases are TGTGCCAGCAGCTCCTCCTATAATTCACCCCTCCACTTT.

This rearrangement joins TRBV2 to TRBJ2-3, with TRBD1 identical over 8 bases. Looked up from germline, CDR1 is SNHLY and CDR2 is FYNNEI. The CDR3 is 15 amino acids. The V segment lost 6 bases and the J segment 6 bases; nucleotides outside the gene matches: 11. This chain's CDR3 is CASSAGGAGGDTQYF. In DNA form, the CDR3 reads TGTGCCAGCAGCGCAGGGGGCGCGGGTGGGGATACGCAGTATTTT. Full variable domain (missing parts from reference TRBV2 and TRBJ2-3): EPEVTQTPSHQVTQMGQEVILRCVPISNHLYFYWYRQILGQKVEFLVSFYNNEISEKSEIFDDQFSVERPDGSNFTLKIRSTKLEDSAMYFCASSAGGAGGDTQYFGPGTRLTVL.

The chain joins TRBV7-9 to TRBJ1-1, with unresolved D. CDR1 is SEHNR, CDR2 FQNEAQ, per germline (reference sequence). Between the trimmed V and J ends, which lost 1 base and 3 bases, there was a span of 15 bases. The CDR3 has 16 amino acids. CDR3 in amino acids: CASSLGVLVGYTEAFF. Written as DNA, the CDR3 is TGTGCCAGCAGCTTAGGCGTCCTTGTGGGGTACACTGAAGCTTTCTTT. Variable domain in full (rest from reference TRBV7-9 and TRBJ1-1): DTGVSQNPRHKITKRGQNVTFRCDPISEHNRLYWYRQTLGQGPEFLTYFQNEAQLEKSRLLSDRFSAERPKGSFSTLEIQRTEQGDSAMYLCASSLGVLVGYTEAFFGQGTRLTVV.

On this clone: Other nucleotide sequences in the sample specify the same CDR3. The chain combines TRBV6-1 with TRBJ1-5; D unclear. The CDR3 has 15 residues. The V gene lost 2 bases and the J gene lost 0 bases, with 8 bases spanning the gap. Germline assignment: CDR1 MNHNS and CDR2 SASEGT. CDR3 sequence reads: CASSESGNSNQPQHF. CDR3 DNA: TGTGCCAGCAGTGAATCAGGTAATAGCAATCAGCCCCAGCATTTT.

The V gene is TRBV6-6, the J gene TRBJ2-7; 10 nucleotides line up with TRBD1. CDR1 and CDR2 from the germline V gene are MNHNY and SVGAGI (reference sequence). The CDR3 sequence is 16 residues long. Germline trimming cut 1 base from V and 3 bases from J; bases unmatched to any gene: 6. The CDR3 here is CASSYFSGTGDYEQYF. The CDR3, as DNA: TGTGCCAGCAGTTACTTCTCCGGGACAGGGGACTACGAGCAGTACTTC.

J is TRBJ2-3 and V is TRBV10-1, with D unclear. Germline CDR1 WNHNN, CDR2 SYGVQD (reference sequence). The CDR3 has 17 residues. The ends were cut back, 2 bases at V and 0 bases at J, with 15 bases in the middle. The CDR3, as DNA: TGCGCCAGCAGTGAGATAAGCCCTGCAGAAAGCACAGATACGCAGTATTTT. Amino acids: CASSEISPAESTDTQYF.

V usage is TRBV9 and J usage is TRBJ2-7; the match to TRBD2 covers 9 bases. The V segment lost 0 bases and the J segment 5 bases; nucleotides outside the gene matches: 6. CDR1 and CDR2 (germline): SGDLS, YYNGEE. This CDR3 is built from 15 residues. This CDR3 is CASSVAGGGAHEQYF. CDR3 DNA: TGTGCCAGCAGCGTAGCCGGCGGGGGGGCCCACGAGCAGTACTTC.

The chain is built from TRBV9 and TRBJ2-3, with 12 bases aligning to TRBD2. Germline V gene lookup returns CDR1 SGDLS and CDR2 YYNGEE. V was clipped by 4 bases and J by 2 bases; unmatched bases: 8. The CDR3 totals 17 residues. CDR3 amino acids: CASSTLLAGGFTDTQYF. CDR3 bases: TGTGCCAGCAGCACCCTCCTAGCGGGGGGGTTCACAGATACGCAGTATTTT.

The chain joins TRBV7-3 to TRBJ1-2, with TRBD1 identical over 9 bases. CDR3 length: 13 residues. J gave up 8 bases and V 5 bases, and 6 bases lay outside the gene matches. Germline CDR1 reads SGHTA; CDR2 reads FQGTGA. CDR3 nucleotide sequence: TGTGCCAGCAGCCCTACAGGGGGCATGGGCTACACCTTC. It codes for CASSPTGGMGYTF.